The 9 T cell receptor beta chains below come from one sample, sequenced in a study of cytomegalovirus exposure and HLA in healthy donors. With 60 Vbeta and 13 Jbeta primers, the PCR was carried out. Assay used: immunoSEQ multiplex PCR; TCRdb lists only in-frame clones, some missing. The repertoire consists of some 100,000 clones, with 79% occurring once and the leading ten covering 4.1%. Sequencing was performed on PBMCs. The receptors were gathered from a female donor in good health and CMV-seropositive.

The V gene is TRBV7-2, the J gene TRBJ1-6, with D perhaps TRBD1 (6 bases). CDR1 and CDR2 from the germline V gene are SGHTA and FQGNSA. CDR3 length: 14 amino acids. The ends were cut back, 4 bases at V and 8 bases at J, with 12 bases in the middle. CDR3 in amino acids: CASSSTGLYSPLHF. CDR3 sequence (DNA): TGTGCCAGCAGCTCCACAGGGCTCTATTCACCCCTCCACTTT.

The CDR3 bases are TGTGCCAGCAGACCTGGACAGGGGGCTCCTAATGAAAAACTGTTTTTT. Translated, it gives CASRPGQGAPNEKLFF. The chain carries TRBV7-9 and TRBJ1-4; 11 nucleotides align to TRBD1. Germline trimming cut 6 bases from V and 3 bases from J; bases unmatched to any gene: 6. CDR1 SEHNR and CDR2 FQNEAQ come from the germline V gene (reference sequence). The CDR3 is 16 residues long.

This clone was seen more than once but under ten times. The gene calls are TRBV7-6 and TRBJ1-6, with unresolved D. This CDR3 is 13 amino acids long. The ends were cut back, 5 bases at V and 7 bases at J, with 9 bases in the middle. CDR1 and CDR2 (germline): SGHVS, FNYEAQ. The CDR3 bases are TGTGCCAGCAGCCTGACACCGAATTCACCCCTCCACTTT. Translation gives CASSLTPNSPLHF.

The genes are TRBV9 and TRBJ2-7, with unresolved D. The CDR3 extends over 14 amino acids. Germline CDR1 is SGDLS and CDR2 is YYNGEE. V lost 0 bases and J lost 6, with 13 bases in between. The CDR3 loop reads CASSVGSIASEQYF. Written as DNA, the CDR3 is TGTGCCAGCAGCGTAGGGAGCATAGCCTCCGAGCAGTACTTC.

This sequence joins TRBV19 and TRBJ1-4, with TRBD1 identical over 9 bases. V gave up 5 bases and J gave up 0 bases; unmatched junction bases: 4. This CDR3 spans 16 amino acids. Germline V gives CDR1 LNHDA, CDR2 SQIVND (reference sequence). The CDR3 loop reads CASSEDRGATNEKLFF. CDR3 bases: TGTGCCAGTAGTGAGGACAGGGGCGCAACTAATGAAAAACTGTTTTTT.

The rearrangement joins TRBV5-6 to TRBJ1-1; D is possibly TRBD1 (6 bases). Germline values: CDR1 SGHDT, CDR2 YYEEEE. Trimming removed 2 bases from V and 7 bases from J, with 9 bases in between. The CDR3 contains 12 residues. The CDR3 bases are TGTGCCAGCAGCTTCGGGACACATGAAGCTTTCTTT. It yields the protein CASSFGTHEAFF.

The chain links TRBV6-6 to TRBJ2-7; D gene unclear. Trimming removed 6 bases from V and 0 bases from J, with 12 bases in between. This CDR3 has 14 amino acids. Germline CDR1 is MNHNY and CDR2 is SVGAGI (reference sequence). CDR3 bases: TGTGCCAGCAGGTTCACCTTGAGCTCCTACGAGCAGTACTTC. It translates to CASRFTLSSYEQYF.

The rearrangement joins TRBV2 to TRBJ2-2, with a tentative D call TRBD1 (6 bases). The CDR3 sequence is 13 residues long. The V gene lost 7 bases and the J gene lost 6 bases, with 12 bases spanning the gap. Germline V gene lookup returns CDR1 SNHLY and CDR2 FYNNEI. CDR3 residues: CASNVNRAGELFF. In nucleotides, the CDR3 is TGTGCCAGCAACGTCAACAGGGCCGGGGAGCTGTTTTTT.

This clone was recorded once. The genes are TRBV9 and TRBJ1-1; 7 bases map to TRBD1. Trimming took 4 bases from V and 1 from J; bases not matched to a gene: 19. Germline V gene sequence: CDR1 SGDLS, CDR2 YYNGEE. The CDR3 is made up of 19 amino acids. CDR3: CASSRSGRTGIVENTEAFF. As DNA, the CDR3 is TGTGCCAGCAGCCGTAGTGGAAGGACAGGAATAGTTGAGAACACTGAAGCTTTCTTT.